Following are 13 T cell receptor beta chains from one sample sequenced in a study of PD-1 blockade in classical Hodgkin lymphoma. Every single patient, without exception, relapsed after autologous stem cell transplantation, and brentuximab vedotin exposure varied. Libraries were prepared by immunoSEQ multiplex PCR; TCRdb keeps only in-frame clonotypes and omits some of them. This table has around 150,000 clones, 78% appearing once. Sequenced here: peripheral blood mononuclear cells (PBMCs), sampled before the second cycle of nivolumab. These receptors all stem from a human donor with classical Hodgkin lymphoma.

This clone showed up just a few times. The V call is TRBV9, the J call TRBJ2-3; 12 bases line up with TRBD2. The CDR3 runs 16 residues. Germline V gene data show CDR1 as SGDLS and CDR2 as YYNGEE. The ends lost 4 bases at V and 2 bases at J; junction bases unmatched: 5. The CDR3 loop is CASSTTSGGVTDTQYF. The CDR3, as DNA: TGTGCCAGCAGCACGACTAGCGGGGGTGTCACAGATACGCAGTATTTT.

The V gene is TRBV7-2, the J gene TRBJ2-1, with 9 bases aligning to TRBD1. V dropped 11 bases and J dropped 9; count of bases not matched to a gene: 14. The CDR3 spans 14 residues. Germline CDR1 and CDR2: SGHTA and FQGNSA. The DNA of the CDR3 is TGTGCCTCCAATCGGGACAGGGTTCACGGTGAGCAGTTCTTC. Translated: CASNRDRVHGEQFF.

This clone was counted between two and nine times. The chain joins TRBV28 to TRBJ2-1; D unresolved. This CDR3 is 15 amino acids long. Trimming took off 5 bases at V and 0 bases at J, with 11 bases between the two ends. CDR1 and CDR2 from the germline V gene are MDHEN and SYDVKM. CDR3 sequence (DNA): TGTGCCAGCAGTATTCATCCAAGCTCCTACAATGAGCAGTTCTTC. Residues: CASSIHPSSYNEQFF.

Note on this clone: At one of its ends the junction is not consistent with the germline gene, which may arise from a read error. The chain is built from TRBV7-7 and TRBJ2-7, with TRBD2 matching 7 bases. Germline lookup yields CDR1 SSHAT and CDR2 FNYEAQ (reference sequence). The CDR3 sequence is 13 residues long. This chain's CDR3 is CASSPGGSYEQYF. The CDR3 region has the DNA TGTGCTAGCAGCCCGGGGGGCTCCTACGAGCAGTACTTC. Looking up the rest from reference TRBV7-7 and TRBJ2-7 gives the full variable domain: GAGVSQSPRYKVTKRGQDVTLRCDPISSHATLYWYQQALGQGPEFLTYFNYEAQPDKSGLPSDRFSAERPEGSISTLTIQRTEQRDSAMYRCASSPGGSYEQYFGPGTRLTVT.

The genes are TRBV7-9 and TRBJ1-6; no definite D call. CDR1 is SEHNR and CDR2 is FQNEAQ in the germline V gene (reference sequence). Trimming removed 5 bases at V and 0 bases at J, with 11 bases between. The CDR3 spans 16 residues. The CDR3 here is CASSPIVFSYNSPLHF. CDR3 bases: TGTGCCAGCAGCCCGATTGTTTTCTCCTATAATTCACCCCTCCACTTT.

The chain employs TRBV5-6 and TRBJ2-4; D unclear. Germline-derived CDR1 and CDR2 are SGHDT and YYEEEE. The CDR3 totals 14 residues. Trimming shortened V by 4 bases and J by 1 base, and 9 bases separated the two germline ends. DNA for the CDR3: TGTGCCAGCAGCATCATAAAGGCCAAAAACATTCAGTACTTC. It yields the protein CASSIIKAKNIQYF.

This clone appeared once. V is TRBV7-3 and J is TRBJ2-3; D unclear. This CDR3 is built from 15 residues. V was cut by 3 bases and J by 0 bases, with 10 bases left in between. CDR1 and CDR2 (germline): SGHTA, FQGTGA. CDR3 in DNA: TGTGCCAGCAGCTTGCTTGGCAGTAGCACAGATACGCAGTATTTT. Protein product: CASSLLGSSTDTQYF.

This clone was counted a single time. In DNA, the CDR3 is TGTGCCAGCAGGGTGACAGGGGGCAGTCAGCCCCAGCATTTT. Amino acid sequence: CASRVTGGSQPQHF. The J gene is TRBJ1-5, the V gene TRBV6-5; 10 nucleotides line up with TRBD1. Germline CDR1 MNHEY, CDR2 SVGAGI. CDR3 size: 14 residues. Unmatched junction bases numbered 5, after V lost 6 bases and J lost 6 bases.

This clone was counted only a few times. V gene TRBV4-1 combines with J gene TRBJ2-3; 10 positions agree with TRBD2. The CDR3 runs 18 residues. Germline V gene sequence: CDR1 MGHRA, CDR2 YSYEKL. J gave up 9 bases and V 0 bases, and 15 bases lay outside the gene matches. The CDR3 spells CASSQDGNSGGRVRTQYF. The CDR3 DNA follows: TGCGCCAGCAGCCAAGATGGGAATAGCGGGGGGCGGGTGCGCACGCAGTATTTT.

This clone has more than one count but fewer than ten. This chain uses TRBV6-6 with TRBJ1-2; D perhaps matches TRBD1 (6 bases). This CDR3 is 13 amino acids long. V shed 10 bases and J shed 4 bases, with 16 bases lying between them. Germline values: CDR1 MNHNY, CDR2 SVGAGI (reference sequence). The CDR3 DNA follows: TGTGCCACCCATATTGGGGGCGGCTATGGCTACACCTTC. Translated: CATHIGGGYGYTF.

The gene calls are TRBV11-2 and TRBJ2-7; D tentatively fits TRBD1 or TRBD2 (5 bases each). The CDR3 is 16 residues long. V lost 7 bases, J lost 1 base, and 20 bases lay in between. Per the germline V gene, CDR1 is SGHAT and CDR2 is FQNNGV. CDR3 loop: CASNTWIGTESYEQYF. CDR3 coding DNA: TGTGCCAGCAACACCTGGATAGGGACGGAGTCCTACGAGCAGTACTTC.

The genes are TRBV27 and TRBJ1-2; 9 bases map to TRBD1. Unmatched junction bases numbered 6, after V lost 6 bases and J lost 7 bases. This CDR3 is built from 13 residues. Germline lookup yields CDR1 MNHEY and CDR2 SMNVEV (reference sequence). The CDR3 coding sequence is TGTGCCAGCAGACGGGACAGGGCGAGTGGCTACACCTTC. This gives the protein CASRRDRASGYTF.

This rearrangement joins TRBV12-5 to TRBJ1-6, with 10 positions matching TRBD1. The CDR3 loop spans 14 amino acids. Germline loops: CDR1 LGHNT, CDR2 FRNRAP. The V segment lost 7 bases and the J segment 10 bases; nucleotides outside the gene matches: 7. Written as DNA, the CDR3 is TGTGCTAGTGCCGCCGGACAGGGGGGATCACCCCTCCACTTT. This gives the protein CASAAGQGGSPLHF.